The 15 T cell receptor beta chains reported below all come from one sample, sequenced in a study of blood T cells in healthy people across ages. Then a second PCR, running roughly 7 to 11 cycles, was carried out with a sample-barcoded 5' primer and a J-beta primer mix. TCRdb analysed the 5' RACE reads with MiXCR anew, one entry per CDR3 protein. The data show around 1,600,000 distinct CDR3 sequences, roughly 43% seen once. The sample taken for sequencing was blood. These receptors were collected from a woman between 18 and 30 years old in good health.

The chain is built from TRBV15 and TRBJ2-7; D might be TRBD2 (5 bases). Trimming took 2 bases from V and 7 from J, leaving 15 bases between them. Germline loops: CDR1 LNHNV, CDR2 YYDKDF (reference sequence). The CDR3 totals 14 residues. The CDR3 spells CATSRLRDSGEQYF. The CDR3 nucleotides are TGTGCCACCAGCAGACTGAGGGATTCGGGTGAGCAGTACTTC.

The rearrangement joins TRBV7-3 to TRBJ2-5; D gene ambiguous. Trimming took off 4 bases at V and 4 bases at J, with 10 bases between the two ends. Per germline, CDR1 SGHTA and CDR2 FQGTGA. The CDR3 contains 13 residues. The chain's CDR3 is CASSWSHSETQYF. CDR3 in DNA: TGTGCCAGCAGCTGGTCCCATTCAGAGACCCAGTACTTC.

This clonotype showed up just a few times. The DNA for the CDR3 is TGTGCCAGCAAAAACCGGGTCCTGACGGAGCAGTTCTTC. It codes for CASKNRVLTEQFF. The chain recombines TRBV6-2 or TRBV6-3 with TRBJ2-1; D remains unclear. The V gene's germline CDR1 is MNHEY and CDR2 SVGEGT. Trimming stripped 7 bases from V and 10 bases from J, with 17 bases between. The CDR3 extends over 13 amino acids.

In this sample, this clonotype turned up many times. The V and J genes are TRBV13 and TRBJ2-7; 13 nucleotides line up with TRBD2. Trimming took 1 base from V and 7 from J; bases not matched to a gene: 7. Germline V lookup: CDR1 PRHDT, CDR2 FYEKMQ (reference sequence). CDR3 length: 16 amino acids. The CDR3 loop reads CASSLDGLAGAGEQYF. The CDR3 nucleotides are TGTGCCAGCAGCTTAGATGGACTAGCGGGAGCTGGGGAGCAGTACTTC.

This sequence joins TRBV7-2 and TRBJ1-5, with D tentatively TRBD1 (5 bases). The CDR3 contains 14 residues. Germline loops: CDR1 SGHTA, CDR2 FQGNSA. V was clipped by 5 bases and J by 3 bases, with 11 bases between them. CDR3 protein: CASSRGGTNQPQHF. In DNA, the CDR3 is TGTGCCAGCAGCCGCGGGGGGACCAATCAGCCCCAGCATTTT.

This clonotype has more than one count but fewer than ten. This rearrangement joins TRBV10-3 to TRBJ2-2, with a tentative D call TRBD2 (6 bases). V was trimmed by 8 bases and J by 0 bases, leaving 19 bases between them. CDR1 ENHRY and CDR2 SYGVKD come from the germline V gene. CDR3 length: 17 amino acids. CDR3 sequence (DNA): TGTGCCATCGGCCTCACGGGCGGGACCTCGAACACCGGGGAGCTGTTTTTT. Translating gives CAIGLTGGTSNTGELFF.

This clonotype has just a few counts. At one boundary the junction diverges from the germline segment, which might be a read error. The chain employs TRBV20-1 and TRBJ2-7; weak D call: TRBD1 (5 bases). The CDR3 has 16 amino acids. CDR1 and CDR2 (germline): DFQATT, SNEGSKA (reference sequence). Written as DNA, the CDR3 is TGCAGATCCCCGGACACCTGTTCCTTGGGCTCCTTCGAGCAGTACTTC. Residues: CRSPDTCSLGSFEQYF.

V gene TRBV28 combines with J gene TRBJ2-7; TRBD2 matches 8 bases. CDR1 and CDR2 (germline): MDHEN, SYDVKM. This CDR3 is built from 17 residues. V trimming: 2 bases; J trimming: 4 bases; junction bases outside the gene matches: 13. The CDR3, as DNA: TGTGCCAGCAGTTTAAATAGTTTGGCGGGAGGTTCGTACGAGCAGTACTTC. This translates into CASSLNSLAGGSYEQYF.

This clonotype was counted a few times. The rearrangement links TRBV6-2 or TRBV6-3 to TRBJ2-7; D may match TRBD1 or TRBD2 (5 bases each). Per germline, CDR1 MNHEY and CDR2 SVGEGT. Trimming took 2 bases from V and 3 from J, leaving 14 bases between them. This CDR3 comprises 15 residues. The CDR3 protein is CASSYGTANFYEQYF. In nucleotides, the CDR3 is TGTGCCAGCAGTTACGGGACGGCGAACTTCTACGAGCAGTACTTC.

This clonotype has only one observation. V gene TRBV29-1 combines with J gene TRBJ2-7, with TRBD2 as a possible D gene (6 bases). Germline V gene lookup returns CDR1 SQVTM and CDR2 ANQGSEA. With 4 bases removed from V and 5 bases from J, the gap between germline ends came to 21 bases. The CDR3 has 15 amino acids. The CDR3 loop reads CSVVGGQRGSHEQYF. The CDR3 DNA reads TGCAGCGTTGTGGGAGGTCAACGGGGGTCCCACGAGCAGTACTTC.

This clonotype has at least ten counts. The rearrangement links TRBV5-1 to TRBJ2-5; D ambiguous. Germline V gene sequence: CDR1 SGHRS, CDR2 YFSETQ. The CDR3 is 13 amino acids. Deletions cut 1 base from V and 1 base from J, with 5 bases between. The CDR3 region is CASSLQSQETQYF. The DNA of the CDR3 is TGCGCCAGCAGCTTGCAGTCCCAAGAGACCCAGTACTTC.

DNA of the CDR3: TGTGCCAGCAGCGGACCCGGGACAGGACCCAATCAGCCCCAGCATTTT. It is translated as CASSGPGTGPNQPQHF. This chain joins TRBV11-2 and TRBJ1-5, with 8 bases fitting TRBD1. CDR3 length: 16 residues. Germline CDR1 is SGHAT and CDR2 is FQNNGV. With 5 bases clipped from V and 3 bases from J, the junction kept 9 bases outside the gene matches.

This clonotype was picked up many times. The chain carries TRBV29-1 and TRBJ2-3; D is ambiguous. Deletions cut 6 bases from V and 2 bases from J, with 9 bases between. This CDR3 has 12 amino acids. The germline V gene has CDR1 SQVTM and CDR2 ANQGSEA. The CDR3 here is CSVLGSTDTQYF. In DNA, the CDR3 is TGCAGCGTCTTGGGGTCCACAGATACGCAGTATTTT.

The genes are TRBV7-9 and TRBJ2-5, with D possibly TRBD2 on 5 matching bases. Germline CDR1 and CDR2: SEHNR and FQNEAQ (reference sequence). This CDR3 comprises 15 residues. Deletions cut 1 base from V and 0 bases from J, with 9 bases between. CDR3 protein: CASSLGPGNQETQYF. CDR3 nucleotide sequence: TGTGCCAGCAGCTTAGGTCCGGGGAACCAAGAGACCCAGTACTTC.

CDR3 nucleotides: TGCAGCGTGCGGGGGGCTAGGAACACTGAAGCTTTCTTT. Translation gives CSVRGARNTEAFF. The chain uses TRBV29-1 and TRBJ1-1, with D possibly being TRBD1 (6 bases). The V and J ends lost 6 bases and 1 base respectively, with 12 bases between them. This CDR3 is 13 amino acids long. The germline V gene encodes CDR1 SQVTM and CDR2 ANQGSEA.